Below, one TCR beta chain is given with its context. These data originate in a study of immune cell composition in non-small cell lung cancer. V dropped 3 bases and J dropped 4; count of bases not matched to a gene: 5. Germline CDR1 MGHRA, CDR2 YSYEKL. The CDR3 totals 16 residues. Repertoires were generated with immunoSEQ multiplex PCR, while TCRdb's copy carries only in-frame clones and drops some. The data show about 4,900 clones, with roughly four fifths seen just once and more than 9% held by the top ten. The TCR was taken from a human donor with non-small cell lung cancer. Sequenced: lung tumor tissue. The chain employs TRBV4-1 and TRBJ2-5; 13 bases match TRBD2. The CDR3 region has the DNA TGCGCCAGCAGCCAGGTTACTAGCGGGAGGGGAGAGACCCAGTACTTC. Protein sequence: CASSQVTSGRGETQYF.